The clone carrying this T cell receptor (gamma chain) came up a few times. The antigen is not known. The TCRdb protein comes from a much larger clone and disagrees with this DNA's translation at residue 3, likely due to a read error; the protein given here is derived from the DNA. Gammadelta T cells were flow-sorted from PBMC into Vgamma9/Vdelta2+ and Vdelta2-negative populations for bulk analysis. These data are taken from a study of γδ T cells in repeated Plasmodium falciparum infection. Study context: Each infection was followed by sampling at 21 days, plus baseline and some pre-infection draws.

The CDR3 consists of 17 residues. CDR1 and CDR2 (germline): GITISATS, ISYDGTV (reference sequence). Study observations and caveats: Malian children's Vdelta2-negative repertoires appeared more expanded and less diverse than Australians'. Vdelta2-negative gammadelta repertoires, largely Vdelta1+, seemingly showed infection-driven waves of new clonal selection.

TCRdb re-identified clones in the multiplex PCR reads via CATT. In the table there are some 14,000 gamma-chain clones, roughly 1.7% of which are singletons. Sequencing was done on a sample of gamma-delta T cells from blood. The receptor was derived from a pool of human donors (malaria-infected and uninfected, not separated). The genes are TRGV9 and TRGJP. The CDR3 DNA follows: TGTGCCATGTGGGAGGTGCCTCAAGAGTTGGGCAAAAAAATCAAGGTATTT. It encodes CAMWEVPQELGKKIKVF.